The 6 T cell receptor beta chains below come from one sample, sequenced in a study of T-cell memory formation after mild COVID-19. TCRdb fed the 5' RACE reads into MiXCR, producing one record per CDR3 protein. This table holds roughly 240,000 distinct CDR3 sequences, just over 15% found once. Sequenced: PBMCs or a T cell subset sorted from them (not recorded which). Every receptor here comes from an adult woman who had mild COVID-19 (a few samples of this study predate the infection). Cell type and time point are not known.

In its sample, this clonotype was seen a few times. J is TRBJ2-1 and V is TRBV7-2, with TRBD2 identical over 12 bases. V lost 4 bases to trimming and J lost 3 bases; unmatched junction nucleotides: 1. Germline V gene data show CDR1 as SGHTA and CDR2 as FQGNSA. The CDR3 runs 15 residues. The DNA for the CDR3 is TGTGCCAGCAGCTCGACTAGCGGGAGCTACAATGAGCAGTTCTTC. This codes for CASSSTSGSYNEQFF. The variable domain in full, completed from reference TRBV7-2 and TRBJ2-1, reads GAGVSQSPSNKVTEKGKDVELRCDPISGHTALYWYRQSLGQGLEFLIYFQGNSAPDKSGLPSDRFSAERTGGSVSTLTIQRTQQEDSAVYLCASSSTSGSYNEQFFGPGTRLTVL.

At least ten counts were recorded for this clonotype. The rearrangement joins TRBV6-6 to TRBJ2-3; 12 bases align to TRBD1. The germline V gene has CDR1 MNHNY and CDR2 SVGAGI (reference sequence). This CDR3 spans 16 amino acids. The V and J ends lost 2 bases and 8 bases, in that order; junction bases with no gene match: 8. The CDR3 region is CASSYPRDRGRLTQYF. The CDR3 DNA reads TGTGCCAGCAGTTACCCCCGGGACAGGGGGCGTCTTACGCAGTATTTT.

The chain employs TRBV6-5 and TRBJ1-2, with D perhaps TRBD1 (6 bases). The CDR3 sequence is 14 residues long. CDR1 is MNHEY and CDR2 is SVGAGI in the germline V gene. V shed 2 bases and J shed 9 bases, with 16 bases lying between them. This CDR3 is CASSYMLGGQSYTF. In DNA form, the CDR3 reads TGTGCCAGCAGTTACATGCTCGGGGGGCAGAGCTACACCTTC.

J is TRBJ2-3 and V is TRBV19; D not resolved. CDR1 is LNHDA, CDR2 SQIVND, per germline (reference sequence). The CDR3 contains 13 residues. Trimming stripped 3 bases from V and 4 bases from J, with 8 bases between. This CDR3 reads CASSMVGPDTQYF. In DNA form, the CDR3 reads TGTGCCAGTAGTATGGTAGGGCCAGATACGCAGTATTTT.

This clonotype has a count of ten or more. The chain links TRBV5-1 to TRBJ2-3; D might be TRBD1 (6 bases). V was cut by 7 bases and J by 0 bases, with 15 bases left in between. The germline CDR1 and CDR2 sequences are SGHRS and YFSETQ. The CDR3 consists of 15 residues. The CDR3 bases are TGCGCCAGCTCGACCACAGGGTCAAGCACAGATACGCAGTATTTT. Its translation is CASSTTGSSTDTQYF.

V usage is TRBV6-2 or TRBV6-3 and J usage is TRBJ1-1, with D uncertain. Germline loops: CDR1 MNHEY, CDR2 SVGEGT. CDR3 length: 18 residues. V gave up 0 bases and J gave up 1 base, with 18 bases separating them. The DNA for the CDR3 is TGTGCCAGCAGTTACTCCCCTCTCGACGCCGCGAGGAACACTGAAGCTTTCTTT. It is translated as CASSYSPLDAARNTEAFF.